The 25 T cell receptor beta chains listed next were all sequenced from one sample in a study of blood T cell repertoires in COVID-19. The method was immunoSEQ multiplex PCR; TCRdb's version includes in-frame clones alone and lacks a portion of them. The table shows 100,000 to 120,000 clones, with around 80% occurring only once. What was sequenced was peripheral blood. The receptor source for this set is a woman of 80 years or more with acute or convalescent COVID-19.

In the case of this clone: A junction end diverges from the germline sequence, so it may reflect a read error. The gene calls are TRBV11-2 and TRBJ2-1, with a tentative D call TRBD2 (6 bases). CDR1 is SGHAT and CDR2 is FQNNGV in the germline V gene. This CDR3 contains 12 residues. CDR3 sequence (DNA): TGTGCCAGCAGATTAGGAGGGTTTGAGCAGTTCTTC. Translating gives CASRLGGFEQFF.

This chain uses TRBV7-9 with TRBJ1-5; D is possibly TRBD1 (6 bases). Trimming took off 3 bases at V and 3 bases at J, with 6 bases between the two ends. The CDR3 totals 13 residues. Per the germline V gene, CDR1 is SEHNR and CDR2 is FQNEAQ (reference sequence). The CDR3 coding sequence is TGTGCCAGCAGCTTGGGACACAATCAGCCCCAGCATTTT. It specifies CASSLGHNQPQHF.

The gene calls are TRBV5-1 and TRBJ2-1, with D perhaps matching TRBD1 (8 bases). Trimming removed 4 bases at V and 10 bases at J, with 21 bases between. CDR1 and CDR2 (germline): SGHRS, YFSETQ. The CDR3 runs 15 residues. CDR3 amino acids: CASSPQGGTVVEQFF. The CDR3 DNA reads as TGCGCCAGCAGCCCACAGGGGGGGACGGTAGTAGAGCAGTTCTTC.

The rearrangement joins TRBV3-1 (or the pseudogene TRBV3-2) to TRBJ1-1, with 9 bases lining up with TRBD1. The CDR3 sequence is 15 residues long. Germline V gene lookup returns CDR1 LGHDT and CDR2 YNNKEL (reference sequence). Trimming at V came to 3 bases and at J to 2 bases, leaving 4 bases not matched to a gene. The CDR3 coding sequence is TGTGCCAGCAGCCATTTGACAGGGGGAAACACTGAAGCTTTCTTT. It specifies CASSHLTGGNTEAFF.

The CDR3 nucleotides read TGTGCCAGCAGCTTAGACGAGGGAACCGAGCAGTACGTC. It codes for CASSLDEGTEQYV. The chain is built from TRBV7-6 and TRBJ2-7; the D gene is possibly TRBD2 (5 bases). The CDR3 extends over 13 amino acids. The germline V gene has CDR1 SGHVS and CDR2 FNYEAQ. The germline V and J ends were trimmed by 1 base and 6 bases, with 10 bases remaining between them.

V usage is TRBV14 and J usage is TRBJ2-7, with a weak D call TRBD1 (5 bases). Trimming cost V 1 base and J 2 bases, with 15 bases left between them. The CDR3 covers 16 residues. Germline CDR1 SGHDN, CDR2 FVKESK. CDR3 DNA sequence: TGTGCCAGCAGCCAAGTTAAAGAAGGGGTAACCTACGAGCAGTACGTC. This translates into CASSQVKEGVTYEQYV.

The V call is TRBV7-9, the J call TRBJ1-2; D unclear. In germline, CDR1 is SEHNR, CDR2 FQNEAQ (reference sequence). The CDR3 is 15 residues long. V shed 4 bases and J shed 7 bases, with 19 bases lying between them. The CDR3: CASSSRLLGAVGYTF. The CDR3 region has the DNA TGTGCCAGCAGCTCGCGACTCCTCGGCGCGGTTGGCTACACCTTC.

The rearrangement links TRBV2 to TRBJ1-2, with a tentative D call TRBD1 (6 bases). Trimming cost V 3 bases and J 5 bases, with 13 bases left between them. Germline V lookup: CDR1 SNHLY, CDR2 FYNNEI. This CDR3 comprises 14 residues. In DNA form, the CDR3 reads TGTGCCAGCAGTGAGGGGACATACTCTTATGGCTACACCTTC. This codes for CASSEGTYSYGYTF.

The J gene is TRBJ1-1, the V gene TRBV25-1; D may be TRBD1 (6 bases). This CDR3 has 12 amino acids. V dropped 6 bases and J dropped 5 bases, with 10 bases sitting between them. CDR1 is MGHDK and CDR2 is SYGVNS in the germline V gene. DNA for the CDR3: TGTGCCAGCAGCCAAAGGGGGACTGAAGCTTTCTTT. It is translated as CASSQRGTEAFF.

CDR3 coding DNA: TGCAGCGCCACTGTGTTCTCCGGGGAGCTGTTTTTT. Amino acid sequence: CSATVFSGELFF. The genes are TRBV29-1 and TRBJ2-2; D is undetermined. The CDR3 is 12 residues long. Trimming pared 7 bases from V and 6 bases from J, leaving 12 bases between. Germline V gene sequence: CDR1 SQVTM, CDR2 ANQGSEA.

The chain has TRBV24-1 and TRBJ2-5, with 9 bases that match TRBD1. The V and J ends lost 9 bases and 6 bases, in that order; junction bases with no gene match: 4. This CDR3 region has 12 residues. Germline loops: CDR1 KGHDR, CDR2 SFDVKD. CDR3 sequence: CATEGQGKTQYF. CDR3 coding DNA: TGTGCCACCGAGGGACAGGGAAAGACCCAGTACTTC.

The chain uses TRBV5-1 and TRBJ2-5; D remains unclear. CDR3 length: 12 amino acids. The V gene lost 4 bases and the J gene lost 4 bases, with 8 bases spanning the gap. From germline, CDR1 is SGHRS and CDR2 YFSETQ. CDR3 DNA sequence: TGCGCCAGCAGCCCAGAGGTAGAGACCCAGTACTTC. Translation: CASSPEVETQYF.

The chain combines TRBV29-1 with TRBJ1-3; unclear D gene. The CDR3 is made up of 11 amino acids. Germline V gene lookup returns CDR1 SQVTM and CDR2 ANQGSEA. V gave up 6 bases and J gave up 8 bases, with 11 bases separating them. The CDR3 region is CSVEDLDTIYF. DNA of the CDR3: TGCAGCGTAGAGGATTTGGACACCATATATTTT. Supplemented by reference TRBV29-1 and TRBJ1-3, the full variable domain reads SAVISQKPSRDICQRGTSLTIQCQVDSQVTMMFWYRQQPGQSLTLIATANQGSEATYESGFVIDKFPISRPNLTFSTLTVSNMSPEDSSIYLCSVEDLDTIYFGEGSWLTVV.

V usage is TRBV29-1 and J usage is TRBJ1-5; 10 nucleotides agree with TRBD1. The junction had 6 bases not matched to a gene; V was cut back by 4 bases and J by 9 bases. Germline CDR1 reads SQVTM; CDR2 reads ANQGSEA. This CDR3 spans 13 amino acids. The CDR3 DNA reads TGCAGCGTTGGACAGGGGGCCGGGTTGCCCCAGCATTTT. This translates into CSVGQGAGLPQHF.

The genes are TRBV2 and TRBJ1-6; D unclear. CDR3 length: 13 residues. Germline assignment: CDR1 SNHLY and CDR2 FYNNEI. Between the trimmed V and J ends, which lost 3 bases and 8 bases, there was a span of 8 bases. In DNA, the CDR3 is TGTGCCAGCAGTGAGAGGTTGGATTCACCCCTCCACTTT. This translates into CASSERLDSPLHF.

The chain recombines TRBV19 with TRBJ1-2, with D tentatively TRBD1 (6 bases). CDR1 LNHDA and CDR2 SQIVND come from the germline V gene (reference sequence). CDR3 length equals 14 residues. Trimming pared 9 bases from V and 1 base from J, leaving 15 bases between. The DNA of the CDR3 is TGTGCCAGCGAGGCAGGGGATCATAACTATGGCTACACCTTC. Protein sequence: CASEAGDHNYGYTF.

The V call is TRBV27, the J call TRBJ1-5; no clear D. CDR3 size: 18 residues. Trimming left V 3 bases short and J 5 bases short, with 23 bases between. From germline, CDR1 is MNHEY and CDR2 SMNVEV (reference sequence). This CDR3 is CASSLLMGGLAGDQPQHF. CDR3 coding DNA: TGTGCCAGCAGTTTGTTAATGGGAGGGCTTGCGGGAGATCAGCCCCAGCATTTT.

The rearrangement joins TRBV7-2 to TRBJ1-1; unclear D gene. The CDR3 length is 15 residues. The germline V gene has CDR1 SGHTA and CDR2 FQGNSA. Trimming took off 3 bases at V and 0 bases at J, with 11 bases between the two ends. The DNA of the CDR3 is TGTGCCAGCAGCTTGCACAGCTCCATGAACACTGAAGCTTTCTTT. Translating gives CASSLHSSMNTEAFF.

This clone appeared once. The V call is TRBV19, the J call TRBJ2-6; no clear D gene. The CDR3 is 15 amino acids. V was pared by 5 bases and J by 4 bases, with 12 bases between. Germline V gene sequence: CDR1 LNHDA, CDR2 SQIVND (reference sequence). CDR3 loop: CASSVDSFGANVLTF. The CDR3 nucleotides are TGTGCCAGTAGTGTTGACTCGTTCGGGGCCAACGTCCTGACTTTC.

The rearrangement links TRBV6-5 to TRBJ2-3; D not certain. V shed 0 bases and J shed 1 base, with 5 bases lying between them. The CDR3 extends over 14 amino acids. In germline, CDR1 is MNHEY, CDR2 SVGAGI. The CDR3 region has the DNA TGTGCCAGCAGTTACTCCGCGGGCACAGATACGCAGTATTTT. Translation gives CASSYSAGTDTQYF.

The rearrangement joins TRBV6-5 to TRBJ2-3; TRBD1 matches 7 bases. CDR1 MNHEY and CDR2 SVGAGI come from the germline V gene. V trimming: 2 bases; J trimming: 2 bases; junction bases outside the gene matches: 4. This CDR3 region has 15 residues. The CDR3 nucleotides are TGTGCCAGCAGTTACAGGGACAGAGTCACAGATACGCAGTATTTT. This translates into CASSYRDRVTDTQYF.

The chain joins TRBV5-4 to TRBJ2-1; TRBD2 agrees at 9 bases. V trimming: 2 bases; J trimming: 4 bases; junction bases outside the gene matches: 4. Per germline, CDR1 SGHNT and CDR2 YYREEE (reference sequence). The CDR3 is made up of 15 amino acids. This chain's CDR3 is CASSFGLATYNEQFF. The CDR3 DNA follows: TGTGCCAGCAGCTTTGGACTAGCGACTTACAATGAGCAGTTCTTC.

The V gene is TRBV2, the J gene TRBJ2-1; D uncertain. Germline V gene lookup returns CDR1 SNHLY and CDR2 FYNNEI. The CDR3 runs 13 residues. V was trimmed by 5 bases and J by 5 bases, leaving 10 bases between them. CDR3 region: CASSTGSNNEQFF. The CDR3 DNA reads as TGTGCCAGCAGTACCGGTAGTAACAATGAGCAGTTCTTC.

V gene TRBV24-1 combines with J gene TRBJ1-2; D is undetermined. This CDR3 region has 12 residues. V lost 2 bases, J lost 6 bases, and 6 bases lay in between. Germline-derived CDR1 and CDR2 are KGHDR and SFDVKD. The DNA for the CDR3 is TGTGCCACCAGTGATTCCAGGCATGGCTACACCTTC. Translating gives CATSDSRHGYTF.

The rearrangement links TRBV6-5 to TRBJ2-3; the match to TRBD1 covers 9 bases. Germline lookup yields CDR1 MNHEY and CDR2 SVGAGI. Trimming took 5 bases from V and 2 from J; bases not matched to a gene: 5. The CDR3 consists of 15 residues. The CDR3 DNA sequence: TGTGCCAGCAGTCCCGGGACAGGGTACACAGATACGCAGTATTTT. Its protein is CASSPGTGYTDTQYF.